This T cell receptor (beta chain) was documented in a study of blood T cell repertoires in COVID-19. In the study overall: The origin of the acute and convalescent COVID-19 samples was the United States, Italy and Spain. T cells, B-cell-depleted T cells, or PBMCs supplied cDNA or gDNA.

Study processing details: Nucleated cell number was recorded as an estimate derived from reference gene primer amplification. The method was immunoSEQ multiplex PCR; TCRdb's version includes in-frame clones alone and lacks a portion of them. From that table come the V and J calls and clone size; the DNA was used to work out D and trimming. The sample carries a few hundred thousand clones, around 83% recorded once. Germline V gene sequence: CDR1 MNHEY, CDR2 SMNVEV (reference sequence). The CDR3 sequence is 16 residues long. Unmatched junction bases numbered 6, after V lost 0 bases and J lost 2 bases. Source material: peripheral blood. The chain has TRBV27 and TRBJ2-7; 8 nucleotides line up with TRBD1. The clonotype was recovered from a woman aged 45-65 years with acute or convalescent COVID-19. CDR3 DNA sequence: TGTGCCAGCAGTTTATCGCTGGGACAGGTTGCCTACGAGCAGTACTTC. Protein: CASSLSLGQVAYEQYF.